These 4 T cell receptor beta chains share one sample of origin, sequenced in a study of beta chain features in type 1 diabetes. Notes on the study in general: Type 1 diabetes patients had TCRB CDR3s that were shorter (moderately but significantly so) in all four CD4+ subsets.

No antigens are known for them. Since all of the isolated RNA was reverse transcribed, expressed TCRB transcripts were what got sequenced. Some clones are missing from TCRdb's copy, which holds only in-frame ones; the method was immunoSEQ multiplex PCR. The table has tens of thousands of clones, approximately 60% seen once. Sequenced sample: stem cell memory CD4+ T cells from blood. The receptor source for this set is a young woman with type 1 diabetes.

CDR3 region: CSVLWTDLRYEQYF. The CDR3 nucleotides read TGCAGCGTTCTTTGGACAGATCTTCGCTACGAGCAGTACTTC. The gene calls are TRBV29-1 and TRBJ2-7; the D gene is possibly TRBD1 (6 bases). Trimming took 5 bases from V and 3 from J, leaving 17 bases between them. CDR3 size: 14 residues. Germline-derived CDR1 and CDR2 are SQVTM and ANQGSEA.

This clone was recorded a few times. The chain combines TRBV6-6 with TRBJ2-3; D not resolved. Germline assignment: CDR1 MNHNY and CDR2 SVGAGI (reference sequence). V was pared by 3 bases and J by 4 bases, with 5 bases between. The CDR3 is made up of 12 amino acids. The CDR3 DNA reads as TGTGCCAGCAGTTATCCTCCAGATACGCAGTATTTT. Amino acid sequence: CASSYPPDTQYF.

The V gene is TRBV4-1, the J gene TRBJ2-3; 7 bases map to TRBD2. CDR1 is MGHRA and CDR2 is YSYEKL in the germline V gene. J was trimmed by 5 bases and V by 1 base; bases with no gene match: 9. The CDR3 extends over 16 amino acids. CDR3 in DNA: TGCGCCAGCAGCCAAGGCCCAGCGGGGACGGGAGATACGCAGTATTTT. Protein: CASSQGPAGTGDTQYF.

In this sample, this clone turned up a few times. J is TRBJ1-4 and V is TRBV23-1; D gene uncertain. TRBV23-1 is sorted into the ORF group, with uncertain function. The CDR3 totals 23 residues. Deletions cut 0 bases from V and 8 bases from J, with 37 bases between. CDR3 in DNA: TGCGCCAGCAGTCAATCAGATCGTAAGGTCCGGGATAAGGGAGTAAGAAGCTACGAAAAACTGTTTTTT. Amino acids: CASSQSDRKVRDKGVRSYEKLFF.